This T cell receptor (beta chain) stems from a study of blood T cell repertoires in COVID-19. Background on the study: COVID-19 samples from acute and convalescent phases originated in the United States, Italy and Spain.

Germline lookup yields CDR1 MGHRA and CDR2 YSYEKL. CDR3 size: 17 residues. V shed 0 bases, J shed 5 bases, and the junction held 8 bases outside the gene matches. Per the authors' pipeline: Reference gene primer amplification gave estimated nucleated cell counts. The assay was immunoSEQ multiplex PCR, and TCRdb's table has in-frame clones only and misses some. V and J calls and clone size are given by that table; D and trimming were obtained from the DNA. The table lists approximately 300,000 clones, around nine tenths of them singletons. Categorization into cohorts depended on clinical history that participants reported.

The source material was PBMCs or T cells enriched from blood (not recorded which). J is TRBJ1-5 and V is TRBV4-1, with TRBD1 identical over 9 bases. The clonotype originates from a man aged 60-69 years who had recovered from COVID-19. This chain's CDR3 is CASSQDRGQGDHQPQHF. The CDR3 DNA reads TGCGCCAGCAGCCAAGATCGGGGACAGGGAGACCATCAGCCCCAGCATTTT.